The sequence of this TCR beta chain was determined in a study of blood T cells in healthy people across ages. The table lists this clonotype with a few counts. Using a J-beta primer mix together with a sample-barcoded 5' primer, a second PCR was run for about 6 to 12 cycles. TCRdb recomputed calls from the 5' RACE reads with MiXCR, one row per CDR3 protein. The table records some 760,000 distinct CDR3 sequences, 25% of them present only once. Germline V lookup: CDR1 LGHNA, CDR2 YNFKEQ. Germline trimming cut 0 bases from V and 8 bases from J; bases unmatched to any gene: 8. The CDR3 is made up of 16 amino acids. This same sample was also taken into another study, of T cells of mothers and their children. That work adds: In each mother, TCR beta CDR3 reads exceeded 8 million; in each child, they numbered approximately 3 million.

The TCR sequence derives from a boy between 10 and 17 years old in good health. The chain combines TRBV4-2 with TRBJ2-3; 10 bases align to TRBD2. Sequenced input: blood. CDR3 bases: TGTGCCAGCAGCCAAGATCTCACTAGCGGGGATGGTACGCAGTATTTT. It is translated as CASSQDLTSGDGTQYF.